The source of this TCR beta chain is a study of patients and donors after allogeneic stem cell transplantation. Deletions cut 1 base from V and 1 base from J, with 5 bases between. The length of the CDR3 is 13 residues. Germline V gives CDR1 SGHDT, CDR2 YYEEEE. TCRdb reprocessed the RT-PCR reads via MiXCR and lists one record per CDR3 protein. The table shows over 150,000 distinct CDR3 sequences, with around 30% occurring only once. This clonotype was counted only a few times. The genes are TRBV5-6 and TRBJ1-2; no firm D call. Sequencing used blood, either unsorted or a sorted T cell fraction (not recorded which). The receptor comes from a human donor who was either an allogeneic HSCT recipient or a stem cell or donor lymphocyte infusion donor (not recorded which). It is not recorded whose cells these are; they may come from a transplant donor. The CDR3 protein is CASSLWSNYGYTF. The CDR3 bases are TGTGCCAGCAGCTTGTGGAGTAACTATGGCTACACCTTC.